One and the same sample provided the 5 T cell receptor beta chains below, sequenced in a study of early T cells in non-severe SARS-CoV-2 infection. TCRdb fed the 5' RACE reads into MiXCR, producing one record per CDR3 protein. The sample lists 55,000 to 70,000 distinct CDR3 sequences, less than 5% occurring once. The sequenced sample was whole blood. These receptors were obtained from an adult who was a healthcare worker with PCR-confirmed SARS-CoV-2 infection or an uninfected control (not recorded which).

The rearrangement joins TRBV6-2 or TRBV6-3 to TRBJ2-7, with D possibly being TRBD1 or TRBD2 (6 bases each). The CDR3 has 15 residues. Germline CDR1 reads MNHEY; CDR2 reads SVGEGT. Trimming pared 3 bases from V and 5 bases from J, leaving 17 bases between. Here the CDR3 DNA reads TGTGCCAGCAGTTATCCCCGGGGGCTGGAGAACGAGCAGTACTTC. Its protein is CASSYPRGLENEQYF.

This clonotype has ten or more counts. This chain links TRBV24-1 with TRBJ2-1; D call uncertain. There are 14 residues in the CDR3. Germline-derived CDR1 and CDR2 are KGHDR and SFDVKD. V lost 3 bases and J 5 bases, leaving 10 bases between the germline ends. The CDR3 coding sequence is TGTGCCACCAGTGATACGAACGTGGACAATGAGCAGTTCTTC. This translates into CATSDTNVDNEQFF.

Ten or more counts support this clonotype. The chain couples TRBV15 to TRBJ1-2; no clear D. V lost 0 bases to trimming and J lost 4 bases, with 6 bases between them. The CDR3 contains 13 residues. Germline V gives CDR1 LNHNV, CDR2 YYDKDF (reference sequence). Written as DNA, the CDR3 is TGTGCCACCAGCAGAGATAGTGTCTATGGCTACACCTTC. The encoded protein is CATSRDSVYGYTF.

This clonotype has ten or more counts. The V and J genes are TRBV7-8 and TRBJ2-1, with a possible D match to TRBD2 (6 bases). There are 16 residues in the CDR3. The V gene lost 1 base and the J gene lost 6 bases, with 16 bases spanning the gap. The germline CDR1 and CDR2 sequences are SGHVS and FQNEAQ. CDR3 residues: CASSLVGWLATNEQFF. In DNA form, the CDR3 reads TGTGCCAGCAGCTTAGTAGGCTGGCTAGCGACCAATGAGCAGTTCTTC.

Many counts were recorded for this clonotype. V and J are TRBV4-2 and TRBJ2-1; D call uncertain. The CDR3 runs 15 residues. Germline CDR1 and CDR2: LGHNA and YNFKEQ. Trimming removed 4 bases from V and 4 bases from J, with 14 bases in between. This CDR3 reads CASSPTDSSYNEQFF. The DNA of the CDR3 is TGTGCCAGCAGCCCAACAGACTCCTCTTACAATGAGCAGTTCTTC.